This is a list of T cell receptor beta chains from one sample in a study of cytomegalovirus exposure and HLA in healthy donors. Method: immunoSEQ multiplex PCR; TCRdb's copy keeps in-frame clones and lacks some. Of about 140,000 clones in the sample, 75% to 90% were seen once. Source material: PBMCs. These receptors originate from a female donor in good health and CMV-seronegative. The CDR3 runs from the conserved cysteine through the conserved F or W. The D gene is left open where the match is weak. The size of a clone is reported for some rows only, either as once, few or many, or as a class for expanded clones.

CDR3 protein: CASSEGTSGRGYEQYF; V gene: TRBV2; J gene: TRBJ2-7; D gene: TRBD2; clone size: NA
CDR3 protein: CASSLLGLNTEAFF; V gene: TRBV5-1; J gene: TRBJ1-1; D gene: NA; clone size: NA
CDR3 protein: CASSASGEAADTQYF; V gene: TRBV9; J gene: TRBJ2-3; D gene: TRBD2; clone size: NA
CDR3 protein: CASIPTSGRATYEQYF; V gene: TRBV2; J gene: TRBJ2-7; D gene: TRBD2; clone size: once
CDR3 protein: CASSLASDAYEQYF; V gene: TRBV5-1; J gene: TRBJ2-7; D gene: NA; clone size: few
CDR3 protein: CASSGDTPGNTIYF; V gene: TRBV2; J gene: TRBJ1-3; D gene: NA; clone size: few
CDR3 protein: CSVVDSNYEQYF; V gene: TRBV29-1; J gene: TRBJ2-7; D gene: NA; clone size: NA
CDR3 protein: CASRSAGTSIPVPNTEAFF; V gene: TRBV2; J gene: TRBJ1-1; D gene: NA; clone size: NA
CDR3 protein: CSVVRGYEQFF; V gene: TRBV29-1; J gene: TRBJ2-1; D gene: NA; clone size: once
CDR3 protein: CASSSTGRTTEAFF; V gene: TRBV28; J gene: TRBJ1-1; D gene: TRBD1; clone size: NA
CDR3 protein: CASSLAGPGEVNTGELFF; V gene: TRBV7-9; J gene: TRBJ2-2; D gene: NA; clone size: NA
CDR3 protein: CASSYSGHKNQPQHF; V gene: TRBV6-6; J gene: TRBJ1-5; D gene: NA; clone size: NA
CDR3 protein: CASTDRTGGWETQYF; V gene: TRBV6-5; J gene: TRBJ2-5; D gene: TRBD1; clone size: NA
CDR3 protein: CASSQDAWPGDTEAFF; V gene: TRBV4-1; J gene: TRBJ1-1; D gene: NA; clone size: NA
CDR3 protein: CASSLGGGDGKNIQYF; V gene: TRBV5-1; J gene: TRBJ2-4; D gene: NA; clone size: NA
CDR3 protein: CSADSEKLFF; V gene: TRBV20-1; J gene: TRBJ1-4; D gene: NA; clone size: NA
CDR3 protein: CASRGQGLYEAFF; V gene: TRBV27; J gene: TRBJ1-1; D gene: TRBD1; clone size: NA
CDR3 protein: CASSPPGLAGMYEQYF; V gene: TRBV6-6; J gene: TRBJ2-7; D gene: TRBD2; clone size: NA
CDR3 protein: CASSNPRQEAFF; V gene: TRBV21-1; J gene: TRBJ1-1; D gene: NA; clone size: NA
CDR3 protein: CASSLVGLAGDLRNEQYF; V gene: TRBV5-1; J gene: TRBJ2-7; D gene: TRBD2; clone size: NA
CDR3 protein: CASSYRGLNTEAFF; V gene: TRBV6-5; J gene: TRBJ1-1; D gene: NA; clone size: NA
CDR3 protein: CASSYSRTGGAETQYF; V gene: TRBV6-5; J gene: TRBJ2-5; D gene: TRBD1; clone size: NA